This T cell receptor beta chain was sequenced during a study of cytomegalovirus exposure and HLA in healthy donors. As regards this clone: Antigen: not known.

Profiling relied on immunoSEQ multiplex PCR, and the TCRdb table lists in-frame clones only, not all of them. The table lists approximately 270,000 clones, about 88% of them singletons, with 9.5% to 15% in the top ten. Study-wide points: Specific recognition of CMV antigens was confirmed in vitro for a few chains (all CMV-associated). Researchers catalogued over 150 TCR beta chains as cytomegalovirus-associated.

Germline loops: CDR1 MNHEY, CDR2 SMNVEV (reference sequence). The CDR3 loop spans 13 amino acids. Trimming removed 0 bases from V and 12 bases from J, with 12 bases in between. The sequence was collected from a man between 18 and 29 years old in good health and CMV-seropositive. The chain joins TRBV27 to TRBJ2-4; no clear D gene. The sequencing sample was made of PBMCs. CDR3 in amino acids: CASSLSSVRHQYF. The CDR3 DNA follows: TGTGCCAGCAGTTTATCGTCAGTACGGCATCAGTACTTC.